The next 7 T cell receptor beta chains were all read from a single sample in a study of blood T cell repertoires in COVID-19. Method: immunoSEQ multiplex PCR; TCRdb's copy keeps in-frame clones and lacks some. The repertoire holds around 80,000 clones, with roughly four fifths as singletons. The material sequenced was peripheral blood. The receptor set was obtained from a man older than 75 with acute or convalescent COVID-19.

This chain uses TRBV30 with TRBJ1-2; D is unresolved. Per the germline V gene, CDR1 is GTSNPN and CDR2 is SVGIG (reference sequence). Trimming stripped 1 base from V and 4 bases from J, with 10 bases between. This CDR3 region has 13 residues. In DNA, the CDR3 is TGTGCCTGGAGTGATTCGGGGATCTATGGCTACACCTTC. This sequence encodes CAWSDSGIYGYTF. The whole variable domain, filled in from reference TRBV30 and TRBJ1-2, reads SQTIHQWPATLVQPVGSPLSLECTVEGTSNPNLYWYRQAAGRGLQLLFYSVGIGQISSEVPQNLSASRPQDRQFILSSKKLLLSDSGFYLCAWSDSGIYGYTFGSGTRLTVV.

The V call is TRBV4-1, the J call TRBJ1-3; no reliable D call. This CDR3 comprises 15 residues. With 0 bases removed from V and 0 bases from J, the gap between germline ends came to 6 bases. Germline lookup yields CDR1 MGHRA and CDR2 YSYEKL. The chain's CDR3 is CASSQEGSSGNTIYF. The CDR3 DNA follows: TGCGCCAGCAGCCAAGAGGGGAGCTCTGGAAACACCATATATTTT.

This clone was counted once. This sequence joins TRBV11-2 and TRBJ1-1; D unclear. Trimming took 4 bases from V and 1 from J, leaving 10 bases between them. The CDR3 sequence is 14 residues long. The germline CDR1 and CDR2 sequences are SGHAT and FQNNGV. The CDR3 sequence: CASSSEVGNTEAFF. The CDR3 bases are TGTGCCAGCAGCTCGGAGGTGGGGAACACTGAAGCTTTCTTT.

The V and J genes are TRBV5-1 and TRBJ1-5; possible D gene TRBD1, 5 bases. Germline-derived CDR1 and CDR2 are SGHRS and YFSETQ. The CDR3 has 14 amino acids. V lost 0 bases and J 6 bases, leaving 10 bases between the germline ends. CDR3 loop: CASSLAGGSQPQHF. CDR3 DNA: TGCGCCAGCAGCTTGGCGGGGGGGTCTCAGCCCCAGCATTTT.

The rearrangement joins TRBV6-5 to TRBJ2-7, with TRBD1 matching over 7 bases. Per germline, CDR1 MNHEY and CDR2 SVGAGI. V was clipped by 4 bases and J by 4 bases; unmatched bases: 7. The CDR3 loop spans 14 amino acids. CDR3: CASSWSGTVYEQYF. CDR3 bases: TGTGCCAGCAGTTGGTCCGGGACAGTTTACGAGCAGTACTTC.

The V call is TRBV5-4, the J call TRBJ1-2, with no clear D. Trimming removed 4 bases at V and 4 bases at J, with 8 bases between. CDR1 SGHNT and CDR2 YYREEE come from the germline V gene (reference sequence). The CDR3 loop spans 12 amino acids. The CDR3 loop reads CASSQELYGYTF. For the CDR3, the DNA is TGTGCCAGCAGCCAGGAACTCTATGGCTACACCTTC.

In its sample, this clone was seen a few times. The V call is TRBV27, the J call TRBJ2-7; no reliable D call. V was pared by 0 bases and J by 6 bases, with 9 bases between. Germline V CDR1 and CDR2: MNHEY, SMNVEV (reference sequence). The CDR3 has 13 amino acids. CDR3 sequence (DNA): TGTGCCAGCAGTTTATCAGGCACGGGCGAGCAGTACTTC. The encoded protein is CASSLSGTGEQYF.